Listed below are T cell receptor beta chains from one sample, sequenced in a study of blood T cell repertoires in COVID-19. Method: immunoSEQ multiplex PCR; TCRdb's copy keeps in-frame clones and lacks some. The sample includes about 76,000 clones, around 90% seen only once; the top ten take roughly 1.5%. The sample consisted of peripheral blood. The receptors shown here come from a man between 45 and 60 years old with acute or convalescent COVID-19. Both conserved end residues are part of each CDR3. A D gene is named only where the DNA matches it firmly. Size is omitted from some rows. Given values are once, few, many or a class for expanded clones.

J | size | V | D | CDR3 | DNA
TRBJ1-4 | . | TRBV3-1/TRBV3-2 | TRBD1 | CASSPIRGEDEKLFF | TGTGCCAGCAGCCCAATCAGGGGGGAAGATGAAAAACTGTTTTTT
TRBJ2-7 | . | TRBV6-2/TRBV6-3 | . | CASSARVPLGEQYF | TGTGCCAGCAGTGCCAGGGTGCCCCTTGGCGAGCAGTACTTC
TRBJ1-1 | few | TRBV7-2 | TRBD1 | CASSYHRGTEAFF | TGTGCCAGCAGCTATCACAGGGGAACTGAAGCTTTCTTT
TRBJ2-2 | . | TRBV9 | TRBD2 | CASSPHMGGDSRELFF | TGTGCCAGCAGCCCTCATATGGGGGGGGATTCCCGGGAGCTGTTTTTT
TRBJ2-7 | few | TRBV4-2 | . | CASSQDHDRAYEQYF | TGTGCCAGCAGCCAAGATCACGACAGAGCCTACGAGCAGTACTTC
TRBJ2-3 | . | TRBV10-3 | TRBD2 | CAISLYAGTSGRDQYF | TGTGCCATCAGTCTTTACGCCGGGACTAGCGGGAGGGACCAGTATTTT
TRBJ2-3 | . | TRBV6-5 | . | CASSYSNRGSLDTQYF | TGTGCCAGCAGTTACAGTAACCGGGGGTCCCTAGATACGCAGTATTTT
TRBJ1-4 | . | TRBV27 | TRBD1 | CASRGQGGYEKLFF | TGTGCCAGCAGGGGACAGGGTGGTTATGAAAAACTGTTTTTT
TRBJ2-2 | . | TRBV7-9 | . | CASSSGQNTGELFF | TGTGCCAGCAGCTCGGGACAGAACACCGGGGAGCTGTTTTTT
TRBJ1-2 | . | TRBV6-5 | TRBD1 | CASRAQGGYGYTF | TGTGCCAGCAGGGCGCAGGGGGGATATGGCTACACCTTC
TRBJ1-5 | . | TRBV6-1 | . | CASSEGSQPQHF | TGTGCCAGCAGTGAAGGGAGTCAGCCCCAGCATTTT
TRBJ2-1 | . | TRBV7-9 | . | CASSHRVGSMANEQFF | TGTGCCAGCAGCCACCGGGTCGGGAGCATGGCCAATGAGCAGTTCTTC
TRBJ1-2 | . | TRBV4-2 | TRBD1 | CASSQGQGEFYGYTF | TGTGCCAGCAGCCAGGGGCAGGGGGAATTCTATGGCTACACCTTC
TRBJ1-1 | once | TRBV7-9 | . | CASSLVPPGTEAFF | TGTGCCAGCAGCTTAGTCCCCCCAGGGACTGAAGCTTTCTTT
TRBJ2-2 | . | TRBV6-1 | TRBD2 | CASSEAGLMGGYTGELFF | TGTGCCAGCAGTGAAGCAGGCTTGATGGGAGGGTACACCGGGGAGCTGTTTTTT
TRBJ1-2 | . | TRBV19 | TRBD1 | CASSPTSGTGGYGYTF | TGTGCCAGTAGTCCGACCTCCGGGACAGGCGGCTATGGCTACACCTTC
TRBJ1-1 | . | TRBV6-4 | . | CASRRQENTEAFF | TGTGCCAGCAGGAGACAGGAGAACACTGAAGCTTTCTTT
TRBJ2-1 | . | TRBV3-1/TRBV3-2 | . | CASSLKGGGPYNEQFF | TGTGCCAGCAGCCTGAAGGGCGGAGGACCTTACAATGAGCAGTTCTTC
TRBJ2-3 | . | TRBV25-1 | TRBD1 | CASRDRGTDTQYF | TGTGCCAGCCGGGACAGGGGTACAGATACGCAGTATTTT
TRBJ2-2 | few | TRBV7-9 | TRBD2 | CASRTSGGPTGELFF | TGTGCCAGCAGGACTAGCGGGGGACCTACCGGGGAGCTGTTTTTT
TRBJ1-1 | . | TRBV29-1 | TRBD1 | CSVDTQGKTEAFF | TGCAGCGTTGACACACAGGGGAAAACTGAAGCTTTCTTT
TRBJ2-1 | . | TRBV6-5 | TRBD2 | CASSGGANEQFF | TGTGCCAGCAGCGGGGGGGCCAATGAGCAGTTCTTC
TRBJ1-2 | . | TRBV9 | . | CASSVRAGHGYTF | TGTGCCAGCAGCGTAAGGGCGGGACATGGCTACACCTTC
TRBJ1-3 | . | TRBV5-8 | . | CASTGPGEDPGNTIYF | TGTGCCAGCACAGGGCCAGGCGAAGACCCTGGAAACACCATATATTTT
TRBJ2-7 | . | TRBV6-1 | TRBD2 | CASRAGLAVYEQYF | TGTGCCAGCAGGGCGGGACTAGCGGTCTACGAGCAGTACTTC
TRBJ1-6 | once | TRBV2 | TRBD1 | CASSETGQGGSPLHF | TGTGCCAGCAGTGAAACGGGGCAGGGGGGTTCACCCCTCCACTTT
TRBJ2-6 | . | TRBV5-6 | . | CASSLATGNSGANVLTF | TGTGCCAGCAGCTTGGCAACAGGTAACTCTGGGGCCAACGTCCTGACTTTC
TRBJ2-3 | . | TRBV2 | TRBD1 | CASSVDRGGTDTQYF | TGTGCCAGCAGTGTCGACAGGGGGGGCACAGATACGCAGTATTTT
TRBJ1-1 | . | TRBV5-6 | . | CASSLRAADTEAFF | TGTGCCAGCAGCTTGCGCGCCGCGGACACTGAAGCTTTCTTT
TRBJ1-1 | . | TRBV19 | TRBD1 | CASSGARGPGSEAFF | TGTGCCAGTAGTGGGGCCAGGGGGCCGGGGTCTGAAGCTTTCTTT
TRBJ2-1 | . | TRBV27 | TRBD1 | CASRGGQGSYNEQFF | TGTGCCAGCAGGGGAGGACAGGGCTCCTACAATGAGCAGTTCTTC
TRBJ1-1 | . | TRBV19 | TRBD1 | CASSIAGTDTEAFF | TGTGCCAGTAGTATCGCCGGGACAGACACTGAAGCTTTCTTT
TRBJ2-1 | . | TRBV7-6 | TRBD2 | CASVTTSGGPKGEQFF | TGTGCCAGCGTAACGACGAGCGGGGGGCCCAAGGGAGAGCAGTTCTTC
TRBJ1-1 | . | TRBV7-8 | . | CASSRGSGAAEAFF | TGTGCCAGCAGCCGGGGTTCAGGGGCTGCTGAAGCTTTCTTT
TRBJ2-7 | once | TRBV6-1 | . | CASSESRRYEQYF | TGTGCCAGCAGTGAGAGCAGGAGGTACGAGCAGTACTTC
TRBJ2-1 | . | TRBV19 | . | CASSPYGGVYNEQFF | TGTGCCAGTAGTCCTTATGGCGGGGTATACAATGAGCAGTTCTTC
TRBJ1-5 | . | TRBV2 | . | CASSEGRYQPQHF | TGTGCCAGCAGTGAGGGGAGATATCAGCCCCAGCATTTT
TRBJ2-1 | . | TRBV28 | TRBD1 | CASRSRQGRIF | TGTGCCAGCAGGTCTAGACAGGGGAGAATCTTC
TRBJ1-2 | . | TRBV5-1 | TRBD1 | CASSLVPGQGLYGYTF | TGCGCCAGCAGCTTAGTCCCGGGACAGGGTTTATATGGCTACACCTTC
TRBJ2-2 | . | TRBV5-5 | TRBD1 | CASSFERGLSGELFF | TGTGCCAGCAGCTTCGAAAGGGGGCTCAGCGGGGAGCTGTTTTTT
TRBJ1-1 | . | TRBV3-1/TRBV3-2 | . | CASSQDSEGNTEAFF | TGTGCCAGCAGCCAAGATTCAGAGGGGAACACTGAAGCTTTCTTT
TRBJ2-1 | . | TRBV7-2 | TRBD1 | CASSLGGQGYNEQFF | TGTGCCAGCAGCTTAGGGGGACAGGGGTACAATGAGCAGTTCTTC
TRBJ2-7 | . | TRBV18 | TRBD2 | CASSSAGGNSYEQYF | TGTGCCAGCTCATCGGCGGGAGGAAACTCCTACGAGCAGTACTTC
TRBJ2-2 | . | TRBV7-6 | TRBD1 | CASSLTRQGANTGELFF | TGTGCCAGCAGCTTAACGAGACAGGGGGCGAACACCGGGGAGCTGTTTTTT
TRBJ2-5 | once | TRBV28 | TRBD1 | CASSLTGGPIQETQYF | TGTGCCAGCAGTCTAACAGGGGGCCCCATTCAAGAGACCCAGTACTTC
TRBJ2-2 | . | TRBV5-1 | TRBD1 | CASSLAGGDGGELFF | TGCGCCAGCAGCTTAGCAGGGGGCGATGGCGGGGAGCTGTTTTTT
TRBJ2-1 | . | TRBV13 | TRBD2 | CASSLAAGGAYNEQFF | TGTGCCAGCAGCTTAGCAGCCGGGGGGGCTTACAATGAGCAGTTCTTC
TRBJ2-3 | . | TRBV29-1 | . | CSVEGEQTGSTDTQYF | TGCAGCGTTGAAGGGGAACAAACAGGGTCCACAGATACGCAGTATTTT
TRBJ2-3 | . | TRBV19 | TRBD2 | CASSISGSGLDTQYF | TGTGCCAGTAGTATTAGCGGGAGTGGGCTAGATACGCAGTATTTT
TRBJ2-5 | . | TRBV9 | . | CASSGAGPGKETQYF | TGTGCCAGCAGCGGGGCAGGCCCCGGGAAAGAGACCCAGTACTTC
TRBJ1-2 | medium-sized | TRBV10-3 | TRBD1 | CAISDGRGHEGYTF | TGTGCCATCAGTGATGGCAGGGGGCACGAAGGCTACACCTTC
TRBJ2-1 | . | TRBV4-1 | . | CASSHLQGSGNEQFF | TGCGCCAGCAGCCATCTCCAGGGGAGCGGCAATGAGCAGTTCTTC
TRBJ1-2 | . | TRBV20-1 | . | CSARVQGGYTF | TGCAGTGCTAGAGTACAGGGCGGCTACACCTTC
TRBJ1-6 | . | TRBV7-2 | . | CASSGQTGGNSPLHF | TGTGCCAGCAGTGGACAAACGGGCGGTAATTCACCCCTCCACTTT
TRBJ1-3 | . | TRBV19 | . | CASSIGGRRTGNTIYF | TGTGCCAGTAGTATAGGGGGCCGACGGACCGGAAACACCATATATTTT
TRBJ2-5 | . | TRBV24-1 | TRBD1 | CATSAGGAGQETQYF | TGTGCCACCAGCGCAGGGGGCGCGGGCCAAGAGACCCAGTACTTC
TRBJ2-1 | . | TRBV3-1/TRBV3-2 | TRBD2 | CASSQSGGLNEQFF | TGTGCCAGCAGCCAGAGCGGGGGGCTGAATGAGCAGTTCTTC
TRBJ2-5 | . | TRBV5-4 | . | CASSLLGEETQYF | TGTGCCAGCAGCTTGTTAGGGGAAGAGACCCAGTACTTC